This is a list of T cell receptor beta chains from one sample in a study of monozygotic twins with inflammatory bowel disease. TCRdb reprocessed the 5' RACE reads, with one entry per CDR3 protein and no DNA. The table lists 150,000 to 200,000 distinct CDR3 sequences, with about 2.7% in the top ten. The sequenced sample was blood. These receptors came from a human donor with ulcerative colitis or Crohn's disease, or a healthy co-twin of an affected twin (not recorded which). Each CDR3 is given with its conserved first and last residue.

v_call	j_call	cdr3_aa
TRBV12-3/TRBV12-4	TRBJ2-7	CASSLLEVGEQYF
TRBV5-1	TRBJ2-7	CASSFGDRAHEQYF
TRBV29-1	TRBJ2-7	CSAHAGTGSEQYF
TRBV11-2	TRBJ2-3	CASSLVASSGPGDTQYF
TRBV4-1	TRBJ2-3	CASSELGSTQYF
TRBV10-3	TRBJ2-1	CAIKPDRDEQFF
TRBV19	TRBJ2-1	CASSISSGSLDEQFF
TRBV5-4	TRBJ2-3	CASSLKRLEGDTQYF
TRBV5-1	TRBJ2-6	CASSFGARANVLTF
TRBV15	TRBJ1-5	CATSREPALSNQPQHF
TRBV5-1	TRBJ2-5	CASSFSEEAQYF
TRBV10-2	TRBJ2-1	CASLNPILAGFNNEQFF
TRBV6-2/TRBV6-3	TRBJ2-1	CASSYFGSGNNEQFF
TRBV19	TRBJ2-1	CASSRPLASSYNEQFF
TRBV4-3	TRBJ2-1	CASSQELRLAFHNEQFF
TRBV5-1	TRBJ2-3	CASSLDRGADTQYF
TRBV4-2	TRBJ2-2	CASSPTSGLPGELFF
TRBV27	TRBJ2-3	CASTRGLAGGVPSTDTQYF
TRBV28	TRBJ2-5	CATSGDQETQYF
TRBV11-2	TRBJ2-2	CASSLRTVVTGELFF
TRBV29-1	TRBJ1-1	CSAHGVGGLNTEAFF
TRBV20-1	TRBJ2-7	CSARVGGVARVYEQYF
TRBV20-1	TRBJ2-1	CSAREAPANEQFF
TRBV12-3/TRBV12-4	TRBJ2-1	CASSTLTLPKQFF
TRBV20-1	TRBJ1-5	CSAREGYQPQHF
TRBV4-1	TRBJ2-7	CASSQAGTSGRVYEQYF
TRBV15	TRBJ2-3	CATSRVSGVKDTQYF
TRBV29-1	TRBJ2-1	CSVEASGSRNEQFF
TRBV4-1	TRBJ2-1	CASSQVLQNGQDLYNEQFF
TRBV10-3	TRBJ2-2	CAISEGQLTGELFF
TRBV5-1	TRBJ2-7	CASSSSSGRINEQYF
TRBV10-1	TRBJ1-1	CASSRDRVNTEAFF
TRBV5-6	TRBJ1-1	CASSVRGGQLAEAFF
TRBV28	TRBJ1-1	CASTLGQMNTEAFF